This T cell receptor beta chain was sequenced in a study of beta chain features in type 1 diabetes. Findings and limits, study-wide: Type 1 diabetes patients showed a moderate but significant shortening of TCRB CDR3s in all four CD4+ subsets.

The germline gives CDR1 MNHNS, CDR2 SASEGT. The CDR3 sequence is 14 residues long. Deletions cut 2 bases from V and 5 bases from J, with 12 bases between. This clone was detected only a few times. The antigen remains undetermined. The entirety of the isolated RNA underwent reverse transcription, so expressed TCRB transcripts were sequenced. Deep immunoSEQ sequencing covered naive, central memory and regulatory T cell samples. Some clones are missing from TCRdb's copy, which holds only in-frame ones; the method was immunoSEQ multiplex PCR. The data show 300,000 to 400,000 clones, with roughly 8% seen just once and more than 0.4% held by the top ten.

The chain carries TRBV6-1 and TRBJ1-1, with D possibly being TRBD1 (6 bases). Sequencing was performed on central memory CD4+ T cells from blood. This TCR came from a young woman in good health. In nucleotides, the CDR3 is TGTGCCAGCAGTGAAACAGGGAGAAGGACTGAAGCTTTCTTT. This sequence encodes CASSETGRRTEAFF.